This T cell receptor beta chain is drawn from a study of identical twins. Study-wide results and caveats: The abundant beta clonotypes from cord blood had fewer insertions, and memory repertoires had none of this.

cDNA molecules carried unique molecular identifiers, and template switching added a universal primer site. Using its own MiXCR run on the 5' RACE reads, TCRdb lists one record per CDR3 protein. The sample shows fewer than 550,000 distinct CDR3 sequences, roughly 15% of them seen only once. In this sample, this clonotype turned up a few times. Its specificity is unknown. Every sampled donor was Caucasian and healthy. In germline, CDR1 is SGHRS, CDR2 YFSETQ. The V end was cut by 0 bases, the J end by 3 bases, with 12 bases between. This CDR3 has 16 residues. These data were also filed under a second study, of yellow fever vaccine responses in identical twins. That paper adds: A vaccine T cell response that seemed partly convergent and partly personalized was reported in twins.

The genes are TRBV5-1 and TRBJ2-2, with D tentatively TRBD1 (5 bases). The sequencing input was CD4+ T cells sorted from blood. The receptor was derived from a woman aged 18 to 35 in good health. The CDR3 nucleotides are TGCGCCAGCAGCTTGGAGTCAGGGTGGGACACCGGGGAGCTGTTTTTT. Its protein is CASSLESGWDTGELFF.